The 23 T cell receptor beta chains given below trace back to one sample, sequenced in a study of blood T cells in healthy people across ages (dated by TCRdb to about 2015). The library was obtained by 5' RACE. These reads were obtained on an Illumina HiSeq 2500. A second PCR of about 7 to 12 cycles was performed with a sample-barcoded 5' primer and a J-beta primer mix. TCRdb applied fastp at Q25 and MiXCR to the public reads, then kept only in-frame beta chains. Each record represents a unique CDR3 protein, reported with the most common genes and DNA among its rows. Across this sample there are 550,000 to 750,000 distinct CDR3 sequences, with around 21% seen only once. The ten biggest clones cover around 3.4% of the sample. Sequencing was carried out using blood. The receptors come from a man in his sixties or seventies in good health.

The J gene is TRBJ1-5, the V gene TRBV25-1, with D possibly TRBD1 on 6 matching bases. The CDR3 length is 14 residues. The V gene's germline CDR1 is MGHDK and CDR2 SYGVNS. Deletions cut 1 base from V and 7 bases from J, with 11 bases between. The CDR3 DNA reads as TGTGCCAGCAGTGAATCCGGAGGGGGACAGCCCCAGCATTTT. Translation gives CASSESGGGQPQHF.

This clonotype occurred a few times. The V gene is TRBV5-1, the J gene TRBJ1-1; 7 nucleotides match TRBD1. This CDR3 spans 15 amino acids. J was trimmed by 10 bases and V by 2 bases; bases with no gene match: 14. Germline-derived CDR1 and CDR2 are SGHRS and YFSETQ. The CDR3 reads CASSLTAGTAAPAFF. CDR3 sequence (DNA): TGCGCCAGCAGCTTAACAGCCGGGACAGCGGCTCCAGCTTTCTTT.

This chain joins TRBV20-1 and TRBJ1-1; unclear D gene. The CDR3 runs to 14 residues. Trimming cost V 1 base and J 0 bases, with 9 bases left between them. Germline V gene data show CDR1 as DFQATT and CDR2 as SNEGSKA (reference sequence). The CDR3 spells CSARAGLLNTEAFF. Here the CDR3 DNA reads TGCAGTGCTAGAGCTGGTCTTCTGAACACTGAAGCTTTCTTT.

This clonotype was found a few times. This sequence joins TRBV7-8 and TRBJ1-2, with D hard to call. V was trimmed by 6 bases and J by 5 bases, leaving 13 bases between them. This CDR3 spans 13 amino acids. CDR1 is SGHVS, CDR2 FQNEAQ, per germline. The DNA of the CDR3 is TGTGCCAGCAGTCTCCTTAGAGGATATGGCTACACCTTC. Translated: CASSLLRGYGYTF.

V usage is TRBV6-1 and J usage is TRBJ2-5; possible D gene TRBD1, 5 bases. The last part of the DNA fits TRBJ2-7 better; the J call may be wrong. Germline values: CDR1 MNHNS, CDR2 SASEGT. This CDR3 comprises 15 residues. DNA of the CDR3: TGTGCCAGCAGTGGAGAATGGACACGACCCTACGAGCAGTACTTC. Its translation is CASSGEWTRPYEQYF.

This clonotype has only a few counts. This rearrangement joins TRBV29-1 to TRBJ2-3; D remains ambiguous. Looked up from germline, CDR1 is SQVTM and CDR2 is ANQGSEA. The length of the CDR3 is 13 residues. V was trimmed by 3 bases and J by 3 bases, leaving 10 bases between them. CDR3 region: CSVDEGKTDTQYF. CDR3 DNA sequence: TGCAGCGTTGATGAAGGAAAAACAGATACGCAGTATTTT.

The chain couples TRBV7-9 to TRBJ1-1; D is uncertain. CDR3 length: 15 amino acids. CDR1 and CDR2 (germline): SEHNR, FQNEAQ (reference sequence). V gave up 1 base and J gave up 1 base, with 10 bases separating them. The CDR3 here is CASSLVAVENTEAFF. The CDR3 DNA follows: TGTGCCAGCAGCTTAGTAGCGGTGGAGAACACTGAAGCTTTCTTT.

The V gene is TRBV7-2, the J gene TRBJ2-5; D unresolved. The end of the DNA is better explained by TRBJ2-7, so the J call may be wrong. Germline-derived CDR1 and CDR2 are SGHTA and FQGNSA. CDR3 length: 12 residues. CDR3 loop: CASGVSSYEQYF. For the CDR3, the DNA is TGTGCCAGCGGAGTTTCCTCCTACGAGCAGTACTTC.

Ten or more counts support this clonotype. This chain joins TRBV9 and TRBJ1-2; D remains unclear. Germline values: CDR1 SGDLS, CDR2 YYNGEE. Trimming pared 2 bases from V and 0 bases from J, leaving 11 bases between. CDR3 size: 15 residues. As DNA, the CDR3 is TGTGCCAGCAGCGTGGGAGGCTTAGCTAACTATGGCTACACCTTC. It specifies CASSVGGLANYGYTF.

This clonotype was detected a few times. The chain carries TRBV29-1 and TRBJ2-3; 10 bases fit TRBD1. Germline V CDR1 and CDR2: SQVTM, ANQGSEA. V trimming: 7 bases; J trimming: 5 bases; junction bases outside the gene matches: 6. This CDR3 spans 13 amino acids. The CDR3 bases are TGCAGCGGTGTCCGGGACAGGGGAGATACGCAGTATTTT. Its translation: CSGVRDRGDTQYF.

This clonotype turned up a few times. The rearrangement uses TRBV14 and TRBJ2-5; 10 positions match TRBD1. CDR1 and CDR2 from the germline V gene are SGHDN and FVKESK. Unmatched junction bases numbered 3, after V lost 3 bases and J lost 11 bases. The CDR3 has 12 amino acids. The CDR3 region has the DNA TGTGCCAGCAGCCAGGACAGGGGGAAACAGTACTTC. It yields the protein CASSQDRGKQYF.

This clonotype was seen just once. The chain uses TRBV13 and TRBJ2-3; no definite D call. There are 16 residues in the CDR3. The germline V and J ends were trimmed by 0 bases and 0 bases, with 10 bases remaining between them. Germline lookup yields CDR1 PRHDT and CDR2 FYEKMQ (reference sequence). The CDR3 DNA follows: TGTGCCAGCAGCTTAGGCCGACTGGATAGCACAGATACGCAGTATTTT. This codes for CASSLGRLDSTDTQYF.

This clonotype was seen at least ten times. The V call is TRBV2, the J call TRBJ2-7; D is undetermined. V was shortened by 11 bases and J by 1 base, with 12 bases between the two germline ends. Per germline, CDR1 SNHLY and CDR2 FYNNEI. CDR3 length equals 12 residues. CDR3 sequence: CAAGQTSYEQYF. The CDR3 bases are TGTGCCGCTGGGCAAACGTCCTACGAGCAGTACTTC.

V usage is TRBV6-6 and J usage is TRBJ1-5; 8 bases agree with TRBD1. V dropped 4 bases and J dropped 4; count of bases not matched to a gene: 6. This CDR3 comprises 15 residues. CDR1 and CDR2 from the germline V gene are MNHNY and SVGAGI (reference sequence). CDR3 region: CASSSDRGANQPQHF. CDR3 in DNA: TGTGCCAGCAGTTCCGACAGGGGAGCAAATCAGCCCCAGCATTTT.

This sequence joins TRBV9 and TRBJ2-7; either TRBD1 or TRBD2 may fit D (5 bases each). The V end lost 6 bases, the J end lost 5 bases, and 18 bases lay between the germline ends. Germline assignment: CDR1 SGDLS and CDR2 YYNGEE. The CDR3 runs 14 residues. Here the CDR3 reads CASTPGTVLHEQYF. For the CDR3, the DNA is TGTGCCAGCACCCCCGGGACGGTTCTCCACGAGCAGTACTTC.

This clonotype was counted at least ten times. V gene TRBV5-1 combines with J gene TRBJ2-7; the D gene is possibly TRBD1 (6 bases). This CDR3 contains 15 residues. V shed 0 bases and J shed 2 bases, with 12 bases lying between them. Germline V CDR1 and CDR2: SGHRS, YFSETQ. The CDR3 bases are TGCGCCAGCAGCTTGGCCCCGGACAGCACCTACGAGCAGTACTTC. This encodes CASSLAPDSTYEQYF.

This clonotype was seen more than once but under ten times. The chain uses TRBV7-9 and TRBJ2-1; D perhaps matches TRBD2 (6 bases). Per the germline V gene, CDR1 is SEHNR and CDR2 is FQNEAQ (reference sequence). Trimming left V 2 bases short and J 4 bases short, with 12 bases between. The CDR3 extends over 15 amino acids. As DNA, the CDR3 is TGTGCCAGCAGCTTATTGGAGGGCCGTTACAATGAGCAGTTCTTC. This codes for CASSLLEGRYNEQFF.

A single count supports this clonotype. The chain combines TRBV20-1 with TRBJ2-7, with D maybe TRBD2 (5 bases). Trimming stripped 3 bases from V and 0 bases from J, with 12 bases between. CDR3 length equals 14 residues. Looked up from germline, CDR1 is DFQATT and CDR2 is SNEGSKA (reference sequence). CDR3 protein: CSASGRTSSYEQYF. DNA for the CDR3: TGCAGTGCTAGTGGTCGAACTAGCTCCTACGAGCAGTACTTC.

The chain is built from TRBV20-1 and TRBJ2-1, with D hard to call. The CDR3 is 12 amino acids. V was pared by 0 bases and J by 12 bases, with 12 bases between. Germline-derived CDR1 and CDR2 are DFQATT and SNEGSKA (reference sequence). The CDR3 sequence is CSAREGGEAQFF. The CDR3 nucleotides are TGCAGTGCTAGAGAGGGTGGGGAAGCGCAGTTCTTC.

This clonotype was observed a handful of times. The rearrangement links TRBV13 to TRBJ2-6, with D perhaps TRBD1 or TRBD2 (6 bases each). Germline CDR1 is PRHDT and CDR2 is FYEKMQ (reference sequence). CDR3 length: 18 residues. Trimming removed 0 bases at V and 0 bases at J, with 12 bases between. The CDR3 nucleotides read TGTGCCAGCAGCTTAGGAGGGGGACTCGGCTCTGGGGCCAACGTCCTGACTTTC. Amino acids: CASSLGGGLGSGANVLTF.

This clonotype showed up just a few times. V and J are TRBV5-6 and TRBJ2-1; the D gene is possibly TRBD2 (7 bases). Per the germline V gene, CDR1 is SGHDT and CDR2 is YYEEEE. The CDR3 contains 13 residues. V lost 4 bases, J lost 9 bases, and 14 bases lay in between. The CDR3 here is CASSPGGPIEQFF. The CDR3 bases are TGTGCCAGCAGCCCCGGGGGGCCAATTGAGCAGTTCTTC.

This clonotype was picked up a small number of times. The chain couples TRBV28 to TRBJ2-1, with 7 bases that match TRBD1. The CDR3 runs 14 residues. The junction had 9 bases not matched to a gene; V was cut back by 7 bases and J by 6 bases. In germline, CDR1 is MDHEN, CDR2 SYDVKM. The CDR3 loop reads CASTPGQLGNEQFF. In nucleotides, the CDR3 is TGTGCCAGCACCCCGGGACAGCTTGGCAATGAGCAGTTCTTC.

Here the CDR3 DNA reads TGTGCCAGCAGCTTTACTGGGGGCAATCAGCCCCAGCATTTT. The encoded protein is CASSFTGGNQPQHF. The chain carries TRBV7-2 and TRBJ1-5; D not certain. Germline V gene data show CDR1 as SGHTA and CDR2 as FQGNSA. The length of the CDR3 is 14 residues. The V end lost 3 bases, the J end lost 2 bases, and 8 bases lay between the germline ends.